These 28 T cell receptor beta chains share one sample of origin, sequenced in a study of cytotoxic CD8 clonotypes in ibrutinib-treated CLL. Generated by immunoSEQ multiplex PCR, the TCRdb table keeps only in-frame clones and is missing some. The table lists over 150,000 clones, over 60% of them singletons, with roughly 12% in the top ten. The sample consisted of PBMCs, taken after 24 months of ibrutinib treatment. These TCRs come from a human donor with chronic lymphocytic leukemia.

The sample holds one count of this clone. The chain recombines TRBV4-3 with TRBJ2-7; 11 bases line up with TRBD2. Germline lookup yields CDR1 LGHNA and CDR2 YSLEER. The CDR3 loop spans 16 amino acids. Trimming cost V 4 bases and J 7 bases; bases outside gene matches: 12. The CDR3 region is CASSRVTTSGMVEQYF. The DNA of the CDR3 is TGCGCCAGCAGCCGCGTAACGACTAGCGGGATGGTAGAGCAGTACTTC.

This clone was recorded a few times. The rearrangement uses TRBV5-1 and TRBJ1-2; D gene uncertain. The CDR3 extends over 15 amino acids. Per the germline V gene, CDR1 is SGHRS and CDR2 is YFSETQ. The germline V and J ends were trimmed by 4 bases and 4 bases, with 17 bases remaining between them. The CDR3 region has the DNA TGCGCCAGCAGCCCAGCGGCCAGAACCTTCTATGGCTACACCTTC. Its translation: CASSPAARTFYGYTF. The full variable domain, in which reference TRBV5-1 and TRBJ1-2 provide the parts outside the CDR3, is KAGVTQTPRYLIKTRGQQVTLSCSPISGHRSVSWYQQTPGQGLQFLFEYFSETQRNKGNFPGRFSGRQFSNSRSEMNVSTLELGDSALYLCASSPAARTFYGYTFGSGTRLTVV.

The chain is built from TRBV19 and TRBJ2-1; 7 bases are a match to TRBD1. Trimming removed 10 bases from V and 2 bases from J; junction bases left unmatched: 8. Germline V gene lookup returns CDR1 LNHDA and CDR2 SQIVND (reference sequence). This CDR3 is built from 14 residues. The CDR3 DNA follows: TGTGCCACCAAGAACAGGGGAACCTACAATGAGCAGTTCTTC. Encoded protein: CATKNRGTYNEQFF.

V and J are TRBV27 and TRBJ1-2; D is undetermined. This CDR3 spans 14 amino acids. V lost 6 bases, J lost 3 bases, and 14 bases lay in between. Per the germline V gene, CDR1 is MNHEY and CDR2 is SMNVEV (reference sequence). CDR3 DNA: TGTGCCAGCAGACCCCCCTCGCCTTACTATGGCTACACCTTC. As protein: CASRPPSPYYGYTF.

This clone has more than one count but fewer than ten. The V and J genes are TRBV7-2 and TRBJ1-4; D possibly corresponds to TRBD1 (5 bases). This CDR3 is 14 amino acids long. V lost 5 bases and J 0 bases, leaving 7 bases between the germline ends. Germline V CDR1 and CDR2: SGHTA, FQGNSA. CDR3 amino acids: CASSPGTTNEKLFF. The CDR3 region has the DNA TGTGCCAGCAGCCCAGGGACAACTAATGAAAAACTGTTTTTT.

This CDR3 is CASSVERVTGELFF. For the CDR3, the DNA is TGTGCCAGCAGCGTAGAGAGGGTCACCGGGGAGCTGTTTTTT. V gene TRBV9 combines with J gene TRBJ2-2; perhaps TRBD2 as D (5 bases). The V and J ends lost 0 bases and 4 bases respectively, with 7 bases between them. The CDR3 has 14 amino acids. The V gene's germline CDR1 is SGDLS and CDR2 YYNGEE.

CDR3 region: CAWSVNSGRQETQYF. DNA for the CDR3: TGTGCCTGGAGTGTAAATTCGGGTCGCCAAGAGACCCAGTACTTC. The chain is built from TRBV30 and TRBJ2-5; D remains ambiguous. The germline V gene has CDR1 GTSNPN and CDR2 SVGIG (reference sequence). CDR3 length: 15 residues. Trimming shortened V by 0 bases and J by 1 base, and 12 bases separated the two germline ends.

This rearrangement joins TRBV21-1 to TRBJ2-2. TRBV21-1 is recorded as a pseudogene. CDR3 length: 16 amino acids. This CDR3 is CASSRRTATATGELFF. For the CDR3, the DNA is TGTGCCAGCAGCAGACGGACCGCTACGGCCACCGGGGAGCTGTTTTTT.

This clone was recorded a few times. The rearrangement links TRBV5-1 to TRBJ1-1; D not certain. Per the germline V gene, CDR1 is SGHRS and CDR2 is YFSETQ. The CDR3 loop spans 13 amino acids. Trimming took off 1 base at V and 1 base at J, with 5 bases between the two ends. The CDR3 region is CASSLWGNTEAFF. CDR3 DNA: TGCGCCAGCAGCTTGTGGGGGAACACTGAAGCTTTCTTT.

The V call is TRBV28, the J call TRBJ2-7; 12 bases are shared with TRBD2. Trimming removed 1 base from V and 3 bases from J; junction bases left unmatched: 10. This CDR3 comprises 18 residues. Germline loops: CDR1 MDHEN, CDR2 SYDVKM. For the CDR3, the DNA is TGTGCCAGCAGTTTATCGCCTAGCGGGAGGGCCTTCGACTACGAGCAGTACTTC. Its protein product is CASSLSPSGRAFDYEQYF.

The chain's CDR3 is CASRIKLGQGATDTQYF. The CDR3 bases are TGCGCCAGCAGAATAAAGCTCGGACAGGGGGCAACAGATACGCAGTATTTT. V is TRBV23-1 and J is TRBJ2-3; 11 bases map to TRBD1. TRBV23-1 is reported as an ORF; its role is uncertain. This CDR3 is built from 17 residues. The trim removed 6 bases at V and 3 bases at J, leaving 11 bases unmatched.

This chain links TRBV7-2 with TRBJ2-7; TRBD2 aligns across 10 bases. V lost 6 bases and J lost 2; bases outside the gene matches: 10. Per the germline V gene, CDR1 is SGHTA and CDR2 is FQGNSA. CDR3 size: 16 residues. CDR3 sequence: CASSRRVSGGTYEQYF. Here the CDR3 DNA reads TGTGCCAGCAGTCGGCGAGTTAGCGGGGGGACCTACGAGCAGTACTTC. Filled out from reference TRBV7-2 and TRBJ2-7, the complete variable domain reads GAGVSQSPSNKVTEKGKDVELRCDPISGHTALYWYRQSLGQGLEFLIYFQGNSAPDKSGLPSDRFSAERTGGSVSTLTIQRTQQEDSAVYLCASSRRVSGGTYEQYFGPGTRLTVT.

The chain combines TRBV5-1 with TRBJ1-1; D remains ambiguous. CDR1 and CDR2 (germline): SGHRS, YFSETQ. This CDR3 region has 15 residues. Trimming stripped 0 bases from V and 6 bases from J, with 15 bases between. The CDR3, as DNA: TGCGCCAGCAGCTTGGAGCATAGGGCGTTGGCTGAAGCTTTCTTT. Amino acids: CASSLEHRALAEAFF.

The J gene is TRBJ1-1, the V gene TRBV7-9; no clear D. The CDR3 contains 14 residues. From germline, CDR1 is SEHNR and CDR2 FQNEAQ (reference sequence). Trimming pared 5 bases from V and 1 base from J, leaving 11 bases between. The CDR3 loop reads CASSTNTENTEAFF. As DNA, the CDR3 is TGTGCCAGCAGCACTAATACCGAGAACACTGAAGCTTTCTTT.

The rearrangement joins TRBV27 to TRBJ1-2; 7 nucleotides align to TRBD1. The CDR3 covers 14 residues. With 6 bases clipped from V and 4 bases from J, the junction kept 8 bases outside the gene matches. Germline V lookup: CDR1 MNHEY, CDR2 SMNVEV (reference sequence). CDR3 amino acids: CASRFNRDSYGYTF. DNA of the CDR3: TGTGCCAGCAGATTCAATAGGGACAGCTATGGCTACACCTTC.

This clone has more than one count but fewer than ten. Other DNA sequences of this sample code for an identical CDR3. The rearrangement uses TRBV14 and TRBJ1-2; no firm D call. The CDR3 runs 12 residues. Germline V lookup: CDR1 SGHDN, CDR2 FVKESK. The V and J ends lost 3 bases and 1 base respectively, with 3 bases between them. CDR3 coding DNA: TGTGCCAGCAGCCAGGGTAACTATGGCTACACCTTC. Protein: CASSQGNYGYTF. Based on the CDR3 plus reference TRBV14 and TRBJ1-2, the full variable domain is EAGVTQFPSHSVIEKGQTVTLRCDPISGHDNLYWYRRVMGKEIKFLLHFVKESKQDESGMPNNRFLAERTGGTYSTLKVQPAELEDSGVYFCASSQGNYGYTFGSGTRLTVV.

J is TRBJ1-5 and V is TRBV2; 7 bases fit TRBD1. The V gene's germline CDR1 is SNHLY and CDR2 FYNNEI. J gave up 4 bases and V 7 bases, and 7 bases lay outside the gene matches. The CDR3 is 14 amino acids. CDR3 sequence reads: CASIGQGGNQPQHF. CDR3 in DNA: TGTGCCAGCATCGGGCAGGGGGGGAATCAGCCCCAGCATTTT.

This chain uses TRBV7-8 with TRBJ2-7; possible D gene TRBD1, 5 bases. This CDR3 spans 15 amino acids. The germline V and J ends were trimmed by 2 bases and 4 bases, with 15 bases remaining between them. CDR1 and CDR2 from the germline V gene are SGHVS and FQNEAQ. CDR3 loop: CASSLLSRENYEQYF. In nucleotides, the CDR3 is TGTGCCAGCAGCTTACTAAGCAGGGAAAATTACGAGCAGTACTTC.

This chain links TRBV13 with TRBJ1-1; 7 nucleotides align to TRBD1. V lost 7 bases to trimming and J lost 4 bases; unmatched junction nucleotides: 6. CDR1 is PRHDT, CDR2 FYEKMQ, per germline (reference sequence). This CDR3 has 13 residues. CDR3 DNA: TGTGCCAGCACACAGGGGCGCTTCACTGAAGCTTTCTTT. It yields the protein CASTQGRFTEAFF.

This clone was observed once. J is TRBJ2-4 and V is TRBV10-2; 13 bases line up with TRBD2. V gave up 5 bases and J gave up 1 base; unmatched junction bases: 8. This CDR3 region has 18 residues. CDR1 and CDR2 (germline): WSHSY, SAAADI. CDR3 in amino acids: CASSFGLAGDSAKNIQYF. The CDR3 DNA reads TGCGCCAGCAGTTTTGGACTAGCGGGAGATTCGGCCAAAAACATTCAGTACTTC.

The CDR3 coding sequence is TGCGCCAGCAGCTCTCGGACAGGATCGGGCTATGGCTACACCTTC. Its protein product is CASSSRTGSGYGYTF. The chain couples TRBV4-3 to TRBJ1-2; TRBD1 agrees at 7 bases. CDR1 and CDR2 from the germline V gene are LGHNA and YSLEER. Trimming removed 5 bases from V and 4 bases from J; junction bases left unmatched: 10. CDR3 length: 15 residues.

This clone appeared once. The V call is TRBV5-8, the J call TRBJ1-2, with TRBD1 matching over 8 bases. V shed 4 bases and J 8 bases; nucleotides not matched to a gene: 13. CDR3 length: 15 amino acids. Germline CDR1 reads SGHTS; CDR2 reads YDEGEE. The CDR3, as DNA: TGTGCCAGCAGCCGCGTGAGGACAGGGTTTTCGGGCTACACCTTC. Residues: CASSRVRTGFSGYTF.

A few counts support this clone. J is TRBJ1-4 and V is TRBV4-2, with 7 bases that match TRBD1. The ends lost 4 bases at V and 6 bases at J; junction bases unmatched: 11. This CDR3 has 16 amino acids. Germline assignment: CDR1 LGHNA and CDR2 YNFKEQ. CDR3 loop: CASSLRGGPRDEKLFF. CDR3 DNA: TGTGCCAGCAGCCTCAGAGGGGGCCCTCGGGATGAAAAACTGTTTTTT.

The gene calls are TRBV6-6 and TRBJ1-2; 7 positions agree with TRBD1. The CDR3 runs 14 residues. After removal of 6 bases from V and 4 bases from J, the junction contained 8 bases not matched to a gene. Germline CDR1 and CDR2: MNHNY and SVGAGI (reference sequence). The CDR3 sequence is CASSSTGVGYGYTF. The CDR3 DNA follows: TGTGCCAGCAGCAGCACAGGGGTGGGCTATGGCTACACCTTC.

The chain uses TRBV19 and TRBJ1-4, with D possibly being TRBD1 (5 bases). The CDR3 spans 14 residues. Trimming cost V 4 bases and J 8 bases, with 14 bases left between them. Germline V gene data show CDR1 as LNHDA and CDR2 as SQIVND (reference sequence). The CDR3 sequence is CASSTWTKAEKLFF. In nucleotides, the CDR3 is TGTGCCAGTAGTACTTGGACAAAAGCGGAAAAACTGTTTTTT.

The CDR3 sequence: CASSPRWGPPTEQYF. In DNA, the CDR3 is TGTGCCAGCAGCCCCCGCTGGGGACCACCAACCGAGCAGTACTTC. This chain connects TRBV7-2 to TRBJ2-7, with D perhaps being TRBD1 or TRBD2 (5 bases each). The CDR3 has 15 amino acids. Trimming shortened V by 5 bases and J by 6 bases, and 20 bases separated the two germline ends. The germline CDR1 and CDR2 sequences are SGHTA and FQGNSA. Complete variable domain (other parts from reference TRBV7-2 and TRBJ2-7): GAGVSQSPSNKVTEKGKDVELRCDPISGHTALYWYRQSLGQGLEFLIYFQGNSAPDKSGLPSDRFSAERTGGSVSTLTIQRTQQEDSAVYLCASSPRWGPPTEQYFGPGTRLTVT.

This clone came up once. The gene calls are TRBV6-6 and TRBJ2-7; tentatively, D is TRBD1 (5 bases). This CDR3 comprises 14 residues. Deletions cut 2 bases from V and 2 bases from J, with 10 bases between. The V gene's germline CDR1 is MNHNY and CDR2 SVGAGI (reference sequence). The chain's CDR3 is CASSYGVGAYEQYF. The CDR3 DNA reads TGTGCCAGCAGTTACGGGGTAGGGGCCTACGAGCAGTACTTC.

V gene TRBV7-8 combines with J gene TRBJ2-7, with D uncertain. CDR3 length: 15 amino acids. Germline-derived CDR1 and CDR2 are SGHVS and FQNEAQ. The V gene lost 1 base and the J gene lost 4 bases, with 14 bases spanning the gap. The CDR3 region is CASSLDLGPLYEQYF. The CDR3 DNA sequence: TGTGCCAGCAGCTTAGACTTAGGGCCGTTGTACGAGCAGTACTTC.